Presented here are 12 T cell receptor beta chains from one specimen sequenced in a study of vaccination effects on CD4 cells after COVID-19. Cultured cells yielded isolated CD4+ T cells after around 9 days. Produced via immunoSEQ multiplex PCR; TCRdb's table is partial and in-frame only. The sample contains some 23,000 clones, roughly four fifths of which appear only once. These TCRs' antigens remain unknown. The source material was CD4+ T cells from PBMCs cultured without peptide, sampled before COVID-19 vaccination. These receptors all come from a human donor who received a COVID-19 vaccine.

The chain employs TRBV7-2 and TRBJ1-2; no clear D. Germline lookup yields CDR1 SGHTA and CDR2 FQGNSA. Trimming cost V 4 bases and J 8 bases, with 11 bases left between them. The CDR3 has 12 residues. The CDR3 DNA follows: TGTGCCAGCAGCTCCCAGGTGGGGGGCTACACCTTC. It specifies CASSSQVGGYTF. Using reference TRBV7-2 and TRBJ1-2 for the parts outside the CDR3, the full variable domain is GAGVSQSPSNKVTEKGKDVELRCDPISGHTALYWYRQSLGQGLEFLIYFQGNSAPDKSGLPSDRFSAERTGGSVSTLTIQRTQQEDSAVYLCASSSQVGGYTFGSGTRLTVV.

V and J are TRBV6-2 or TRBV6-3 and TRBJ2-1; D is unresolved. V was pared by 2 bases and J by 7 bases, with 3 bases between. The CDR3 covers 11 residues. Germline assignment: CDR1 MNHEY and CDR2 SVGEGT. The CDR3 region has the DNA TGTGCCAGCAGTTACGATAATGAGCAGTTCTTC. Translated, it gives CASSYDNEQFF.

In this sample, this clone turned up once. The CDR3 is CAASLSKTTQYF. For the CDR3, the DNA is TGCGCCGCAAGCCTATCCAAGACGACCCAGTACTTC. This chain links TRBV10-1 with TRBJ2-5; D is undetermined. The germline V gene encodes CDR1 WNHNN and CDR2 SYGVQD (reference sequence). This CDR3 region has 12 residues. V lost 11 bases and J lost 7, with 17 bases in between.

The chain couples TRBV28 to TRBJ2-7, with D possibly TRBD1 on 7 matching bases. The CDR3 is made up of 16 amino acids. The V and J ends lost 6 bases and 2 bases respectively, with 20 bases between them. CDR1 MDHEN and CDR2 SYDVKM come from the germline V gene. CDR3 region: CASRRAEGAKAYEQYF. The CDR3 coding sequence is TGTGCCAGCAGACGGGCGGAGGGGGCCAAAGCCTACGAGCAGTACTTC.

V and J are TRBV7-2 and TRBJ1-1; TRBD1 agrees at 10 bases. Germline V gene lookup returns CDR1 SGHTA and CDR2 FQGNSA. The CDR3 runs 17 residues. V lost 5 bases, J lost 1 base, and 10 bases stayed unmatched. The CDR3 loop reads CASSKRGQGKRNTEAFF. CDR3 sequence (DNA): TGTGCCAGCAGCAAAAGGGGACAGGGGAAGAGGAACACTGAAGCTTTCTTT.

For the CDR3, the DNA is TGTGCCAGCAGTTTAGGAGCCGGGACAGGGGGCTTTGGCTACGAGCAGTACTTC. This codes for CASSLGAGTGGFGYEQYF. The chain carries TRBV27 and TRBJ2-7; 12 positions agree with TRBD1. V lost 2 bases to trimming and J lost 3 bases; unmatched junction nucleotides: 11. The CDR3 is made up of 18 amino acids. The germline V gene has CDR1 MNHEY and CDR2 SMNVEV (reference sequence).

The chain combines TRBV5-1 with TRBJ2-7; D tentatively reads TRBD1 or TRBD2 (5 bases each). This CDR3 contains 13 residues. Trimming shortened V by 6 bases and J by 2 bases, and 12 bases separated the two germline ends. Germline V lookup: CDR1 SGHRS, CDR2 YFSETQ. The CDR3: CASNRDGAYEQYF. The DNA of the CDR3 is TGCGCCAGCAACCGGGACGGAGCCTACGAGCAGTACTTC.

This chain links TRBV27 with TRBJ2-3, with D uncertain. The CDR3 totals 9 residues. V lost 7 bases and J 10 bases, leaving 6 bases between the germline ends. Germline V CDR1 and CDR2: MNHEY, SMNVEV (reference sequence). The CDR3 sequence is CASTSAQYF. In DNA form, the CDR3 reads TGTGCCAGCACCTCAGCGCAGTATTTT.

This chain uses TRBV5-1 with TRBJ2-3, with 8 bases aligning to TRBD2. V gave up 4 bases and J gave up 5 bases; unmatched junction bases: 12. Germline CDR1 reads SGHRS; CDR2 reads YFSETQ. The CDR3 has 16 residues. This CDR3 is CASSLNIAGLGDTQYF. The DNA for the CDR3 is TGCGCCAGCAGCCTCAACATAGCGGGATTGGGAGATACGCAGTATTTT.

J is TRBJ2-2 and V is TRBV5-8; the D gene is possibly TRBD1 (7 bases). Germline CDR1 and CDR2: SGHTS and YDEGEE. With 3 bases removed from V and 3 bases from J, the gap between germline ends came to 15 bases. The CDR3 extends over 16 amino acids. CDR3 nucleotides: TGTGCCAGCAGCTCGTACAGGGGCGGGGACACCGGGGAGCTGTTTTTT. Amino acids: CASSSYRGGDTGELFF.

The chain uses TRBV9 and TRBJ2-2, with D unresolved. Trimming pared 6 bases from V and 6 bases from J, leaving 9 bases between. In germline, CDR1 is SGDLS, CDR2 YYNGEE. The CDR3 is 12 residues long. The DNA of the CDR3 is TGTGCCAGCACCTCCCGGGCCGGGGAGCTGTTTTTT. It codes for CASTSRAGELFF.

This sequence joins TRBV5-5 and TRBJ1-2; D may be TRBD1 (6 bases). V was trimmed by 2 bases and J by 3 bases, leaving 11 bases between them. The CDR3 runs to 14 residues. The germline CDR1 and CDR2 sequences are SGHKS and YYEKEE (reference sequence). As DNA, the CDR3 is TGTGCCAGCAGCTTATCCAGACAGGACTATGGCTACACCTTC. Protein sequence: CASSLSRQDYGYTF. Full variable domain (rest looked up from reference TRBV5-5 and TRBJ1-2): DAGVTQSPTHLIKTRGQQVTLRCSPISGHKSVSWYQQVLGQGPQFIFQYYEKEERGRGNFPDRFSARQFPNYSSELNVNALLLGDSALYLCASSLSRQDYGYTFGSGTRLTVV.